This paragraph reports one T cell receptor beta chain. V lost 2 bases, J lost 7 bases, and 29 bases lay in between. CDR3 length: 19 residues. Germline V gene lookup returns CDR1 LGHDT and CDR2 YNNKEL (reference sequence). This entry belongs to a study of blood T cell repertoires in COVID-19. Libraries were prepared by immunoSEQ multiplex PCR; TCRdb keeps only in-frame clonotypes and omits some of them. The repertoire consists of over 150,000 clones, with about nine tenths occurring once and the leading ten covering around 2%. The source is a woman aged 25-40 years who had recovered from COVID-19. The source material was PBMCs or T cells enriched from blood (not recorded which). This sequence joins TRBV3-1 (or the pseudogene TRBV3-2) and TRBJ1-1, with a weak D call TRBD1 (5 bases). CDR3 nucleotide sequence: TGTGCCAGCAGCCAATTAAGAACCCACAACGGGGGTCTCCCGAGTGAAGCTTTCTTT. It codes for CASSQLRTHNGGLPSEAFF.